Shown below are 28 T cell receptor beta chains from a single sample sequenced in a study of naive and memory T cell subsets (dated by TCRdb to about 2017). Whole blood analysis involved drawing around 2.7 ml of peripheral blood from adult healthy volunteers into Tempus tubes and then extracting RNA following the manufacturer's instructions. Libraries were prepared through 5' RACE. TCRdb names Illumina MiSeq as the instrument used. For the blood and skin samples, reverse transcription of TCR RNA was done with SuperScript IV along with alpha and beta constant region primers. The raw public data were reprocessed by TCRdb itself: fastp quality trimming at Q25, MiXCR clonotype calling, in-frame beta chains only. Here each entry gathers all rows of one CDR3 protein and keeps the most common genes and DNA. Within this sample are more than 20,000 distinct CDR3 sequences, with under 30% of them counted one time only. In total, the top ten clones hold approximately 1.8% of the sample.

The receptors here all came from a female donor in good health.

This clonotype was picked up a small number of times. The chain is built from TRBV20-1 and TRBJ2-7, with TRBD2 matching over 12 bases. Germline V CDR1 and CDR2: DFQATT, SNEGSKA (reference sequence). This CDR3 is 13 amino acids long. V was pared by 4 bases and J by 7 bases, with 5 bases of the junction left unmatched. The CDR3 DNA sequence: TGCAGTGCTACGACTAGCGGGAGCGGGGAGCAGTACTTC. Residues: CSATTSGSGEQYF.

This clonotype was counted between two and nine times. The genes are TRBV20-1 and TRBJ2-1; 7 bases agree with TRBD2. Trimming cost V 3 bases and J 4 bases; bases outside gene matches: 12. The CDR3 length is 16 residues. Germline V gives CDR1 DFQATT, CDR2 SNEGSKA (reference sequence). The CDR3 DNA is TGCAGTGCTAGGAAAGAAAGCGCTAGCGGATACAATGAGCAGTTCTTC. Translated: CSARKESASGYNEQFF.

The sample holds many counts of this clonotype. The chain carries TRBV9 and TRBJ2-7; perhaps TRBD2 as D (5 bases). Trimming removed 3 bases at V and 3 bases at J, with 10 bases between. Germline V CDR1 and CDR2: SGDLS, YYNGEE. The CDR3 extends over 13 amino acids. In DNA form, the CDR3 reads TGTGCCAGCAGCGCCGGAGAGGGCTACGAGCAGTACTTC. Protein sequence: CASSAGEGYEQYF.

The chain is built from TRBV20-1 and TRBJ2-7; D is tentatively TRBD1 or TRBD2 (5 bases each). V lost 6 bases and J 2 bases, leaving 11 bases between the germline ends. This CDR3 comprises 12 residues. The germline gives CDR1 DFQATT, CDR2 SNEGSKA (reference sequence). CDR3 residues: CSALGRTYEQYF. CDR3 coding DNA: TGCAGTGCCCTGGGACGCACCTACGAGCAGTACTTC.

The rearrangement uses TRBV6-5 and TRBJ2-5; TRBD1 is a possible D gene (6 bases). This CDR3 comprises 18 residues. V lost 0 bases and J lost 0, with 17 bases in between. Germline loops: CDR1 MNHEY, CDR2 SVGAGI. The chain's CDR3 is CASSYSSLQGWYQETQYF. The CDR3 bases are TGTGCCAGCAGTTACTCGTCCTTACAGGGATGGTACCAAGAGACCCAGTACTTC.

This clonotype was observed a few times. The chain employs TRBV5-6 and TRBJ2-5; tentative D call: TRBD2 (5 bases). Trimming removed 2 bases at V and 6 bases at J, with 14 bases between. Germline CDR1 and CDR2: SGHDT and YYEEEE. The CDR3 sequence is 14 residues long. This chain's CDR3 is CASSLIRGSQTQYF. DNA of the CDR3: TGTGCCAGCAGCTTAATTCGAGGGAGTCAGACCCAGTACTTC. Filled out from reference TRBV5-6 and TRBJ2-5, the complete variable domain reads DAGVTQSPTHLIKTRGQQVTLRCSPKSGHDTVSWYQQALGQGPQFIFQYYEEEERQRGNFPDRFSGHQFPNYSSELNVNALLLGDSALYLCASSLIRGSQTQYFGPGTRLLVL.

On this clonotype: This clone may be a read error of a much larger clone one base away. The J gene is TRBJ1-5, the V gene TRBV29-1, with D uncertain. CDR1 is SQVTM, CDR2 ANQGSEA, per germline. The CDR3 runs 10 residues. V gave up 7 bases and J gave up 5 bases, with 6 bases separating them. CDR3 residues: CSALYQPQHF. As DNA, the CDR3 is TGCAGCGCACTTTATCAGCCCCAGCATTTT.

J is TRBJ2-1 and V is TRBV6-1, with TRBD2 identical over 12 bases. V dropped 7 bases and J dropped 6; count of bases not matched to a gene: 7. The germline V gene has CDR1 MNHNS and CDR2 SASEGT. CDR3 size: 15 residues. The CDR3 nucleotides read TGTGCCAGCACCTCCACGACTAGCGGGGGCAATGAGCAGTTCTTC. Residues: CASTSTTSGGNEQFF.

V gene TRBV6-5 combines with J gene TRBJ2-5; D tentatively reads TRBD1 or TRBD2 (6 bases each). Trimming cost V 2 bases and J 4 bases, with 14 bases left between them. Looked up from germline, CDR1 is MNHEY and CDR2 is SVGAGI. The CDR3 length is 15 residues. The CDR3 region has the DNA TGTGCCAGCAGTTACGAGGTGGGGGGCTTAGAGACCCAGTACTTC. Residues: CASSYEVGGLETQYF.

The chain employs TRBV5-1 and TRBJ2-3, with D hard to call. This CDR3 has 13 residues. V dropped 2 bases and J dropped 6 bases, with 10 bases sitting between them. CDR1 is SGHRS, CDR2 YFSETQ, per germline. In DNA form, the CDR3 reads TGCGCCAGCAGCTTAAGTTTTGGGGATACGCAGTATTTT. It is translated as CASSLSFGDTQYF.

A few counts support this clonotype. V usage is TRBV11-2 and J usage is TRBJ2-7; D remains ambiguous. CDR1 and CDR2 (germline): SGHAT, FQNNGV. The CDR3 has 12 residues. Trimming removed 5 bases from V and 4 bases from J, with 9 bases in between. The DNA of the CDR3 is TGTGCCAGCAGCATTGCGGCATACGAGCAGTACTTC. Protein: CASSIAAYEQYF.

This clonotype was recorded at least ten times. The chain uses TRBV29-1 and TRBJ2-1, with D uncertain. The CDR3 length is 10 residues. Germline assignment: CDR1 SQVTM and CDR2 ANQGSEA. V was trimmed by 6 bases and J by 5 bases, leaving 5 bases between them. CDR3 coding DNA: TGCAGCGTCTGGGACAATGAGCAGTTCTTC. Translating it yields CSVWDNEQFF.

Only a few counts were recorded for this clonotype. V gene TRBV20-1 combines with J gene TRBJ2-3; either TRBD1 or TRBD2 may supply D (5 bases each). Germline CDR1 and CDR2: DFQATT and SNEGSKA (reference sequence). V was clipped by 4 bases and J by 3 bases, with 8 bases between them. This CDR3 spans 12 amino acids. The CDR3 protein is CSAMGVTDTQYF. CDR3 bases: TGCAGTGCTATGGGGGTTACAGATACGCAGTATTTT.

This clonotype showed up just a few times. This sequence joins TRBV20-1 and TRBJ2-3; 8 nucleotides agree with TRBD2. CDR3 length: 14 residues. The germline gives CDR1 DFQATT, CDR2 SNEGSKA (reference sequence). Trimming at V came to 6 bases and at J to 6 bases, leaving 11 bases not matched to a gene. CDR3 in amino acids: CSARAVAGLDTQYF. The CDR3 nucleotides read TGCAGTGCCAGGGCGGTAGCGGGGTTGGATACGCAGTATTTT.

The chain carries TRBV20-1 and TRBJ2-3; no firm D call. Trimming pared 0 bases from V and 2 bases from J, leaving 6 bases between. This CDR3 is 13 amino acids long. Germline V gene data show CDR1 as DFQATT and CDR2 as SNEGSKA (reference sequence). The CDR3 nucleotides read TGCAGTGCTAGAGATACCTCCACAGATACGCAGTATTTT. As protein: CSARDTSTDTQYF.

This clonotype has at least ten counts. V usage is TRBV27 and J usage is TRBJ2-2; 7 nucleotides line up with TRBD2. Germline CDR1 and CDR2: MNHEY and SMNVEV (reference sequence). Trimming cost V 5 bases and J 1 base; bases outside gene matches: 4. The CDR3 extends over 15 amino acids. The CDR3 is CASSLGLGNTGELFF. DNA for the CDR3: TGTGCCAGCAGTCTAGGACTAGGGAACACCGGGGAGCTGTTTTTT.

The V gene is TRBV29-1, the J gene TRBJ1-1; D is undetermined. The CDR3 is 15 residues long. Germline V gives CDR1 SQVTM, CDR2 ANQGSEA. V lost 2 bases and J 4 bases, leaving 17 bases between the germline ends. As DNA, the CDR3 is TGCAGCGTTGAACTTATGGCAGGCAGAGGCACTGAAGCTTTCTTT. Translation: CSVELMAGRGTEAFF.

This clonotype was counted a few times. The chain is built from TRBV20-1 and TRBJ2-1; possible D gene TRBD2, 7 bases. CDR3 length: 15 residues. The V end lost 0 bases, the J end lost 4 bases, and 13 bases lay between the germline ends. CDR1 DFQATT and CDR2 SNEGSKA come from the germline V gene (reference sequence). The CDR3 loop reads CSARDRAGAYNEQFF. For the CDR3, the DNA is TGCAGTGCTAGAGATCGGGCGGGGGCATACAATGAGCAGTTCTTC.

This clonotype occurred a few times. The chain uses TRBV20-1 and TRBJ2-1; perhaps TRBD1 as D (5 bases). Trimming took off 6 bases at V and 8 bases at J, with 20 bases between the two ends. The CDR3 is 14 residues long. Looked up from germline, CDR1 is DFQATT and CDR2 is SNEGSKA (reference sequence). The DNA of the CDR3 is TGCAGTGCCCGCCCGGGCCCTAGGGGCTATGAGCAGTTCTTC. Protein sequence: CSARPGPRGYEQFF.

The count of this clonotype is one. A much larger clone lies a single base off, so this may be a read error. This chain connects TRBV12-5 to TRBJ1-1; unclear D gene. From germline, CDR1 is LGHNT and CDR2 FRNRAP. The CDR3 is 12 residues long. CDR3 nucleotides: TGTGCTAGTAGTTTGACTTCTTCCGGGGCTTTCTTT. This sequence encodes CASSLTSSGAFF.

In this sample, this clonotype turned up a few times. The chain links TRBV29-1 to TRBJ1-3, with TRBD1 matching 7 bases. The V and J ends lost 7 bases and 0 bases, in that order; junction bases with no gene match: 9. The CDR3 is 15 residues long. Per germline, CDR1 SQVTM and CDR2 ANQGSEA. The CDR3 sequence: CSAEVQGSSGNTIYF. The CDR3 nucleotides are TGCAGCGCCGAGGTACAGGGGAGCTCTGGAAACACCATATATTTT. The full variable domain, completed using reference TRBV29-1 and TRBJ1-3, is SAVISQKPSRDICQRGTSLTIQCQVDSQVTMMFWYRQQPGQSLTLIATANQGSEATYESGFVIDKFPISRPNLTFSTLTVSNMSPEDSSIYLCSAEVQGSSGNTIYFGEGSWLTVV.

This clonotype was counted at least ten times. This chain connects TRBV29-1 to TRBJ1-1; 12 bases line up with TRBD1. Germline V CDR1 and CDR2: SQVTM, ANQGSEA. V lost 0 bases to trimming and J lost 1 base; unmatched junction nucleotides: 6. CDR3 length: 17 residues. The CDR3 DNA follows: TGCAGCGTTGAAGATCTTGGGACAGGGGGCTCGAACACTGAAGCTTTCTTT. Protein product: CSVEDLGTGGSNTEAFF.

By sample fraction, this clonotype is medium-sized (0.01 to 0.1%). The V and J genes are TRBV12-3 or TRBV12-4 and TRBJ2-2; 9 bases agree with TRBD1. The CDR3 totals 19 residues. Trimming cost V 6 bases and J 2 bases; bases outside gene matches: 16. The CDR3 region has the DNA TGTGCCAGCAGCTCAAGTTGGTGGGCACAGGGGGCAAACACCGGGGAGCTGTTTTTT. It is translated as CASSSSWWAQGANTGELFF.

This rearrangement joins TRBV12-5 to TRBJ1-1; 7 bases agree with TRBD1. Germline CDR1 reads LGHNT; CDR2 reads FRNRAP. Trimming removed 2 bases from V and 10 bases from J; junction bases left unmatched: 4. CDR3 size: 12 residues. CDR3 in amino acids: CASGLSTGVAFF. The CDR3 DNA reads as TGTGCTAGTGGTTTGAGCACAGGGGTAGCTTTCTTT.

By frequency in the sample, this clonotype is medium-sized. V usage is TRBV7-8 and J usage is TRBJ1-5; a possible D gene is TRBD1 (6 bases). Trimming left V 5 bases short and J 7 bases short, with 21 bases between. Germline assignment: CDR1 SGHVS and CDR2 FQNEAQ. The CDR3 contains 16 residues. CDR3 nucleotides: TGTGCCAGCAGCCAGGAAGGGGCAGGGGAGCACCAGCCCCAGCATTTT. Translated: CASSQEGAGEHQPQHF.

The J gene is TRBJ1-1, the V gene TRBV7-9; TRBD1 agrees at 8 bases. Germline V gives CDR1 SEHNR, CDR2 FQNEAQ (reference sequence). With 5 bases clipped from V and 8 bases from J, the junction kept 4 bases outside the gene matches. The CDR3 sequence is 12 residues long. The CDR3 DNA reads as TGTGCCAGCAGCCCTCGACAGGGGGAAGCTTTCTTT. Protein sequence: CASSPRQGEAFF.

For the CDR3, the DNA is TGTGCCAGCAGTTACTCGGACAACTCCTACGAGCAGTACTTC. It specifies CASSYSDNSYEQYF. This chain links TRBV6-6 with TRBJ2-7; tentatively, D is TRBD1 (5 bases). The CDR3 runs to 14 residues. Germline V gene lookup returns CDR1 MNHNY and CDR2 SVGAGI (reference sequence). V lost 0 bases, J lost 0 bases, and 6 bases lay in between.

This clonotype has at least ten counts. Germline and junction disagree at one end, which may indicate a read error. The rearrangement links TRBV27 to TRBJ1-1; 7 nucleotides match TRBD1. The CDR3 is 18 amino acids. The germline CDR1 and CDR2 sequences are MNHEY and SMNVEV (reference sequence). The CDR3: CTSSRGQAGRRMNTEAFF. For the CDR3, the DNA is TGCACCAGCAGCCGAGGACAGGCCGGAAGGCGTATGAACACTGAAGCTTTCTTT.